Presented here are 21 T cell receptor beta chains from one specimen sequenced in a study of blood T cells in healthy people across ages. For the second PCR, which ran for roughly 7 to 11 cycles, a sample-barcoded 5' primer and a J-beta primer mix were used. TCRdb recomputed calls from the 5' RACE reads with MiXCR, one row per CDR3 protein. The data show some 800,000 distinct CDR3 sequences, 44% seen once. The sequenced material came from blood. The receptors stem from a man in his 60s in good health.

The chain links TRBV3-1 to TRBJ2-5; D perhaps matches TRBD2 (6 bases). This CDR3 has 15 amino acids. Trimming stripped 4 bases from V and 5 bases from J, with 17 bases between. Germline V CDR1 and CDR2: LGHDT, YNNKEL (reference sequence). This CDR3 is CASSRLGTERETQYF. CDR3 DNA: TGTGCCAGCAGCCGACTTGGGACTGAGAGGGAGACCCAGTACTTC.

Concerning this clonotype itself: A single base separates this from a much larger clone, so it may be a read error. The CDR3 sequence: CASSQDRQNSSEQYF. The CDR3 DNA reads TGCGCCAGCAGCCAAGATAGGCAAAACTCCTCCGAGCAGTACTTC. The rearrangement links TRBV4-3 to TRBJ2-7; D remains ambiguous. CDR3 length: 15 residues. Germline CDR1 and CDR2: LGHNA and YSLEER.

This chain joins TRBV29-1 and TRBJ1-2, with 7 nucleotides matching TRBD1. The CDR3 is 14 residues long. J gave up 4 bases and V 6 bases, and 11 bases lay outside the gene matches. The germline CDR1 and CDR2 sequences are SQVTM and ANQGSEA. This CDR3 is CSVRRDSRGYGYTF. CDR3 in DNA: TGCAGCGTCCGTCGGGACAGCCGGGGCTATGGCTACACCTTC.

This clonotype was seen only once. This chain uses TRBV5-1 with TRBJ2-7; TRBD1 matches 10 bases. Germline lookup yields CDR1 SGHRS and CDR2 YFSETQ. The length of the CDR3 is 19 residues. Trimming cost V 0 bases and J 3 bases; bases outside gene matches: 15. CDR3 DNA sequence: TGCGCCAGCAGCTTGGAGCCGACAGGGGGCCCCATGCCCTTCTACGAGCAGTACTTC. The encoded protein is CASSLEPTGGPMPFYEQYF.

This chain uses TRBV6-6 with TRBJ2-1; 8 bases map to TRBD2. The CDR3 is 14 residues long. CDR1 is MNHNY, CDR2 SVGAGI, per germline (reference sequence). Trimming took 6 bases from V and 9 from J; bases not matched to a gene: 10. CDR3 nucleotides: TGTGCCAGCAGGAGGACTAACGGGGGGGGTGAGCAGTTCTTC. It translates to CASRRTNGGGEQFF.

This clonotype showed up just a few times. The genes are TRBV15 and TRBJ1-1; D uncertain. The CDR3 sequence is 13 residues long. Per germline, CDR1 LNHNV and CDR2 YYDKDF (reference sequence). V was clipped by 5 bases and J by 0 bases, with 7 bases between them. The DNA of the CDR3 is TGTGCCACCAGCCCACGAGTGAACACTGAAGCTTTCTTT. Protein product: CATSPRVNTEAFF.

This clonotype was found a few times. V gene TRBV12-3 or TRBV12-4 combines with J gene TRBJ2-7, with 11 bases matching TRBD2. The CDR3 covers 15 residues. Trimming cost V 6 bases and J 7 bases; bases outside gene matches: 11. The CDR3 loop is CASRYSGGARNEQYF. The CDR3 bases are TGTGCCAGCAGGTATAGCGGGGGGGCCAGGAATGAGCAGTACTTC.

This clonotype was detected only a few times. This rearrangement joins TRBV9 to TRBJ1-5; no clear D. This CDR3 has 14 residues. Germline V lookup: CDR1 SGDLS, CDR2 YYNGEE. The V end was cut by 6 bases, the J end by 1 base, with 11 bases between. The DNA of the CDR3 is TGTGCCAGCAACGAGGGAATGAGCAATCAGCCCCAGCATTTT. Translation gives CASNEGMSNQPQHF.

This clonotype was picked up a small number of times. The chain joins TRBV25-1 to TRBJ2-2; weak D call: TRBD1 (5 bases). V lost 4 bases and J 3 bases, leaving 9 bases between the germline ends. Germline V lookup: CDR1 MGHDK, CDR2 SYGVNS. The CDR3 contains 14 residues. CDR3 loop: CASSAQGDTGELFF. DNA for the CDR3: TGTGCCAGCAGTGCCCAGGGCGACACCGGGGAGCTGTTTTTT. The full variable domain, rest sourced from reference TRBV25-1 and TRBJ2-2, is EADIYQTPRYLVIGTGKKITLECSQTMGHDKMYWYQQDPGMELHLIHYSYGVNSTEKGDLSSESTVSRIRTEHFPLTLESARPSHTSQYLCASSAQGDTGELFFGEGSRLTVL.

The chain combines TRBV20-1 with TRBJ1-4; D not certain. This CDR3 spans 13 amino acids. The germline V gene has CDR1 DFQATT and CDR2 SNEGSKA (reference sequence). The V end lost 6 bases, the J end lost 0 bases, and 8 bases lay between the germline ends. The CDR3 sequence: CSAREATNEKLFF. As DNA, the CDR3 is TGCAGTGCCCGAGAAGCAACTAATGAAAAACTGTTTTTT.

The CDR3, as DNA: TGTGCCAGCAGCCTAGGACAGGGGAAAAATGAAAAACTGTTTTTT. Residues: CASSLGQGKNEKLFF. The gene calls are TRBV7-9 and TRBJ1-4, with 9 bases identical to TRBD1. The CDR3 runs to 15 residues. Germline CDR1 is SEHNR and CDR2 is FQNEAQ (reference sequence). The junction had 6 bases not matched to a gene; V was cut back by 5 bases and J by 5 bases.

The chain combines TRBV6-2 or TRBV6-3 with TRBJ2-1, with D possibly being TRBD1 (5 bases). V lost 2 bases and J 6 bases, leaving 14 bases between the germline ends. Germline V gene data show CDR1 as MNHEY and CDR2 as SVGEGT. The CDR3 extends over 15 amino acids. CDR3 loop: CASSYARVPTNEQFF. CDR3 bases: TGTGCCAGCAGTTACGCCAGGGTCCCAACCAATGAGCAGTTCTTC.

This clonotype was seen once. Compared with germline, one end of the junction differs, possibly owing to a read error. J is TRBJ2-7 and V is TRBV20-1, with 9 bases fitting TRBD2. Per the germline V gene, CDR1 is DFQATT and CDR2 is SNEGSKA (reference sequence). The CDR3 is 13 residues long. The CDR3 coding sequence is TGCAGTTCTAGCGGGGCCCCTACCTACGAGCAGTACTTC. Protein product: CSSSGAPTYEQYF.

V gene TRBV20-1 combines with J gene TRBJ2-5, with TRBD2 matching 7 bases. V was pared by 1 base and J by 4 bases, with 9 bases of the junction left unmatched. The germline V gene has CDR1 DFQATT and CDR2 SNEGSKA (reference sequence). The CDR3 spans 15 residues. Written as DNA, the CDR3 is TGCAGTGCTAGAGTCCTAGGGAGGGAGGTAGAGACCCAGTACTTC. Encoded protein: CSARVLGREVETQYF.

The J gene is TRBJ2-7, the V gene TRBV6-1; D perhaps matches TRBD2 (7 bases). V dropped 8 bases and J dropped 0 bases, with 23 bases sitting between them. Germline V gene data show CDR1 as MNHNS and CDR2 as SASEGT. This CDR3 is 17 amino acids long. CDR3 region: CASARGGISRGSYEQYF. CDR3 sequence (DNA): TGTGCCAGCGCTAGGGGGGGGATCTCCCGGGGCTCCTACGAGCAGTACTTC.

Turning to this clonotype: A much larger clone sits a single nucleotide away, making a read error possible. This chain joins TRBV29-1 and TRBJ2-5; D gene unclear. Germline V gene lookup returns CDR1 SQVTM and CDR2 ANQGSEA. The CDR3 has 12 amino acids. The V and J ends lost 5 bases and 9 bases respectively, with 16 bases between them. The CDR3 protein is CSVNPLSEAQYF. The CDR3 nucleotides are TGCAGCGTTAACCCGCTCAGCGAGGCCCAGTACTTC.

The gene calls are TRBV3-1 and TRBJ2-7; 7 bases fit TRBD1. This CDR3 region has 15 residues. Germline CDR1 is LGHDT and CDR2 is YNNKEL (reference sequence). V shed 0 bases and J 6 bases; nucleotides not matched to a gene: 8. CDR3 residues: CASSQEPGQPSEQYF. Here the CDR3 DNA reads TGTGCCAGCAGCCAAGAGCCGGGACAGCCGAGCGAGCAGTACTTC.

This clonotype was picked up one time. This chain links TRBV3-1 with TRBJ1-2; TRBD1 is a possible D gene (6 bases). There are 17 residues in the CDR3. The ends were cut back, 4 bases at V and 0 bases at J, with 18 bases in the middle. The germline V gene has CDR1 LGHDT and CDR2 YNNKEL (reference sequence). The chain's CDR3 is CASSPPTGWGANYGYTF. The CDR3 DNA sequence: TGTGCCAGCAGCCCACCGACAGGTTGGGGGGCTAACTATGGCTACACCTTC.

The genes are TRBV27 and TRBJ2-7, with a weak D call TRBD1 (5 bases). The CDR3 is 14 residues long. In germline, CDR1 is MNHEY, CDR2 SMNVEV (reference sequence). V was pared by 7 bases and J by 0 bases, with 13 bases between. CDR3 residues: CASKEQDLSYEQYF. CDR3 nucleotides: TGTGCCAGCAAGGAACAGGACCTCTCCTACGAGCAGTACTTC.

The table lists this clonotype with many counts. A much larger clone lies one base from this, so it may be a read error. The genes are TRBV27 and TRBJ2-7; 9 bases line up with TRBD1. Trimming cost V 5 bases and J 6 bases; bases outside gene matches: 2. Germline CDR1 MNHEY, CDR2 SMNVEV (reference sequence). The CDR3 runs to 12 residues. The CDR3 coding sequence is TGTGCCAGCAGTCCGACAGGGGGCGAGCAGTACTTC. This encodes CASSPTGGEQYF.

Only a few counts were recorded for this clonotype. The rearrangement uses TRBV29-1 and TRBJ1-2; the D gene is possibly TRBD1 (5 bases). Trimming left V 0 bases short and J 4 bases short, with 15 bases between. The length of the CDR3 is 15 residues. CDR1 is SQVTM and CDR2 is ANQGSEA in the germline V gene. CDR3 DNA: TGCAGCGTTGAAGACGCCCCCCGGGGGTCCTATGGCTACACCTTC. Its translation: CSVEDAPRGSYGYTF.